What follows is one T cell receptor (beta chain) and its context. What it binds is not known. J gave up 6 bases and V 4 bases, and 7 bases lay outside the gene matches. In germline, CDR1 is SQVTM, CDR2 ANQGSEA. The CDR3 has 13 residues. This sample stems from a study of blood T cells in healthy people across ages. Points from the study as a whole: Because sorting was not performed, PBMCs prevented conclusive naive versus antigen-experienced comparison.

The authors ran a second PCR of roughly 6 to 12 cycles using a sample-barcoded 5' primer and a J-beta primer mix. Every cDNA molecule carried a tag from a template-switch adaptor bearing 12 random nucleotides. One entry per CDR3 protein results from TCRdb running MiXCR on the 5' RACE reads. The data hold 1.8 million or so distinct CDR3 sequences, with approximately 39% observed a single time. The sample comprised blood. The gene calls are TRBV29-1 and TRBJ1-2; 8 nucleotides match TRBD1. The sequence derives from a human donor in good health. Written as DNA, the CDR3 is TGCAGCGTTGGCCAGGGGGCGTATGATGGCTACACCTTC. Translated: CSVGQGAYDGYTF.